This T cell receptor (beta chain) was retrieved from a study of spatial heterogeneity in lung cancer. V lost 6 bases, J lost 5 bases, and 17 bases lay in between. CDR3 length equals 14 residues. Germline-derived CDR1 and CDR2 are DFQATT and SNEGSKA (reference sequence). Sample time point: blood at routine non-recurrence follow-up after resection. Unsorted samples of tumor, nontumor lung or frozen PBMC had their whole RNA sequenced. TCRdb re-called the 5' RACE reads through MiXCR, storing one row per CDR3 protein. The table has around 30,000 distinct CDR3 sequences, 5% to 6.5% seen once. This clonotype was seen ten or more times.

This TCR derives from a male donor with early-stage non-small cell lung cancer. The sample consisted of PBMCs, taken at follow-up. The gene calls are TRBV20-1 and TRBJ1-5; the D is unclear. CDR3 nucleotide sequence: TGCAGTGCAGTGGAAGAGCCGGTACATCAGCCCCAGCATTTT. This sequence encodes CSAVEEPVHQPQHF.